A selection of T cell receptor beta chains follows, all from one sample in a study of shared clonotypes between healthy human individuals. Produced via immunoSEQ multiplex PCR; TCRdb's table is partial and in-frame only. The table shows 2 million to 2.5 million clones, with about 94% occurring only once. Sequencing was performed on naive CD8+ T cells sorted from blood. Receptors were obtained from a man aged 18 to 30 in good health. CDR3s include the opening cysteine and the closing phenylalanine or tryptophan. The D gene is left open where the match is weak. Rows may omit the clone size; those that give it use once, few, many or a size class.

clone size: NA; V gene: TRBV6-5; J gene: TRBJ2-7; D gene: TRBD1; CDR3 DNA: TGTGCCAGCAGTTACTCGACAGGGGAAACCCCCTACGAGCAGTACTTC; CDR3 protein: CASSYSTGETPYEQYF
clone size: NA; V gene: TRBV19; J gene: TRBJ2-7; D gene: TRBD1; CDR3 DNA: TGTGCCAGTAGTATCGACGGACAGGGGGGCGAGCAGTACTTC; CDR3 protein: CASSIDGQGGEQYF
clone size: NA; V gene: TRBV2; J gene: TRBJ2-7; D gene: NA; CDR3 DNA: TGTGCCAGCAGTTACAACCTGAGGGAGCAGTACTTC; CDR3 protein: CASSYNLREQYF
clone size: NA; V gene: TRBV5-6; J gene: TRBJ2-7; D gene: NA; CDR3 DNA: TGTGCCAGCAGCTTTGGTTCGGGGACCTACGAGCAGTACTTC; CDR3 protein: CASSFGSGTYEQYF
clone size: NA; V gene: TRBV7-8; J gene: TRBJ2-7; D gene: NA; CDR3 DNA: TGTGCCAGCAGCTTAGCGATCACAGGGTACGAGCAGTACTTC; CDR3 protein: CASSLAITGYEQYF
clone size: NA; V gene: TRBV11-2; J gene: TRBJ2-1; D gene: NA; CDR3 DNA: TGTGCCAGCAGCTTAGAAGGGAATGAGCAGTTCTTC; CDR3 protein: CASSLEGNEQFF
clone size: NA; V gene: TRBV4-3; J gene: TRBJ2-3; D gene: TRBD2; CDR3 DNA: TGCGCCAGCAGCCGCCTGACTAGCGGTAGCACAGATACGCAGTATTTT; CDR3 protein: CASSRLTSGSTDTQYF
clone size: NA; V gene: TRBV30; J gene: TRBJ2-3; D gene: NA; CDR3 DNA: TGTGCCGTATCCGAAGGTGCGACAGATACGCAGTATTTT; CDR3 protein: CAVSEGATDTQYF
clone size: NA; V gene: TRBV25-1; J gene: TRBJ2-5; D gene: TRBD2; CDR3 DNA: TGTGCCAGCGGGACTAGCGGGGGAGAGACCCAGTACTTC; CDR3 protein: CASGTSGGETQYF
clone size: NA; V gene: TRBV10-1; J gene: TRBJ2-2; D gene: NA; CDR3 DNA: TGCGCCAGCAGTGAGTCGGGGCGGGAGCTGTTTTTT; CDR3 protein: CASSESGRELFF
clone size: NA; V gene: TRBV9; J gene: TRBJ2-7; D gene: NA; CDR3 DNA: TGTGCCAGCAGCGTAGCTCCCTCCTACGAGCAGTACTTC; CDR3 protein: CASSVAPSYEQYF
clone size: NA; V gene: TRBV6-1; J gene: TRBJ2-3; D gene: NA; CDR3 DNA: TGTGCCAGCGGGTGGGGGGGCGGCCTCACAGATACGCAGTATTTT; CDR3 protein: CASGWGGGLTDTQYF
clone size: NA; V gene: TRBV29-1; J gene: TRBJ2-1; D gene: TRBD2; CDR3 DNA: TGCAGCGTTGATCCGGGACTAGCGGGAGGGCCGAGCTCCTACAATGAGCAGTTCTTC; CDR3 protein: CSVDPGLAGGPSSYNEQFF
clone size: NA; V gene: TRBV6-1; J gene: TRBJ1-2; D gene: TRBD1; CDR3 DNA: TGTGCCAGCAGTGAAGGGACAGGGACGTTCTATGGCGGCTACACCTTC; CDR3 protein: CASSEGTGTFYGGYTF
clone size: NA; V gene: TRBV27; J gene: TRBJ2-7; D gene: NA; CDR3 DNA: TGTGCCAGCAGTTATCAGACAGACCCCTACGAGCAGTACTTC; CDR3 protein: CASSYQTDPYEQYF
clone size: NA; V gene: TRBV19; J gene: TRBJ2-1; D gene: NA; CDR3 DNA: TGTGCCAGTAGTATAGACCTCACCCTTTCGCGGGAATACAATGAGCAGTTCTTC; CDR3 protein: CASSIDLTLSREYNEQFF
clone size: NA; V gene: TRBV27; J gene: TRBJ1-1; D gene: NA; CDR3 DNA: TGTGCCAGCAGTTTAACCTCGAACACTGAAGCTTTCTTT; CDR3 protein: CASSLTSNTEAFF
clone size: NA; V gene: TRBV4-3; J gene: TRBJ1-1; D gene: NA; CDR3 DNA: TGCGCCAGCAGCCAAGTCGCTGGGAACACTGAAGCTTTCTTT; CDR3 protein: CASSQVAGNTEAFF
clone size: NA; V gene: TRBV4-2; J gene: TRBJ2-7; D gene: TRBD2; CDR3 DNA: TGTGCCAGCAGCCAAGATCCCGGGACTAGCACCTACGAGCAGTACTTC; CDR3 protein: CASSQDPGTSTYEQYF
clone size: once; V gene: TRBV7-9; J gene: TRBJ2-1; D gene: NA; CDR3 DNA: TGTGCCAGCAGCTTAGCGGCGGGGAGCTCCTACAATGAGCAGTTCTTC; CDR3 protein: CASSLAAGSSYNEQFF
clone size: NA; V gene: TRBV5-4; J gene: TRBJ2-1; D gene: TRBD2; CDR3 DNA: TGTGCCAGCAGCTTGGGACTAGCGGGACCCCTACAGTTCTTC; CDR3 protein: CASSLGLAGPLQFF
clone size: NA; V gene: TRBV9; J gene: TRBJ1-4; D gene: TRBD1; CDR3 DNA: TGTGCCAGCAGCGCCGCAGGGGGTACTAATGAAAAACTGTTTTTT; CDR3 protein: CASSAAGGTNEKLFF
clone size: NA; V gene: TRBV11-2; J gene: TRBJ1-1; D gene: NA; CDR3 DNA: TGTGCCAGCAGCTTAGGAGGGCTCGCAACTGAAGCTTTCTTT; CDR3 protein: CASSLGGLATEAFF
clone size: NA; V gene: TRBV4-1; J gene: TRBJ2-7; D gene: NA; CDR3 DNA: TGCGCCAGCAGCCAAGTGGAGGGGCAGGGGCAGTACTTC; CDR3 protein: CASSQVEGQGQYF
clone size: NA; V gene: TRBV10-3; J gene: TRBJ2-3; D gene: TRBD2; CDR3 DNA: TGTGCCATCAGTGAGTCCCAACTAGCGGTAAGCACAGATACGCAGTATTTT; CDR3 protein: CAISESQLAVSTDTQYF